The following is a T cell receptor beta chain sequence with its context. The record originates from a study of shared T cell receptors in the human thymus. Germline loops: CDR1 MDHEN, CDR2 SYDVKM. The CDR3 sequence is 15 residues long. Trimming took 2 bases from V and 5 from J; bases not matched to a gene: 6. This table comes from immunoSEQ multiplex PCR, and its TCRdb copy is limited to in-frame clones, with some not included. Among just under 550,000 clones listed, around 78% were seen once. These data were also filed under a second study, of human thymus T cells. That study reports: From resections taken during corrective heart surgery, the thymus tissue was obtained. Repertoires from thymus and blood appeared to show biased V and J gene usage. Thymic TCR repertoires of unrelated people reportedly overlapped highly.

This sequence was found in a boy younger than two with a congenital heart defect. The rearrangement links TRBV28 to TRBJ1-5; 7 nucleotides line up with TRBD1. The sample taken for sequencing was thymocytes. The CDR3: CASSLQRGGDQPQHF. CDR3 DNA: TGTGCCAGCAGTTTACAAAGAGGGGGCGATCAGCCCCAGCATTTT.